This TCR beta chain was identified during a study of cytomegalovirus exposure and HLA in healthy donors. As for the study in general: Around 77 million unique TCRs from HLA-typed donors made up an early data release. Study-wide results and caveats: Analysis performed later found about 18,000 TCR beta sequences associated with HLA alleles at 0.05 false discovery rate. An analysis that came later showed most CMV-associated TCR beta chains appearing HLA-restricted.

On this clone itself: The target antigen is unknown. The sample carries other DNA sequences with the same CDR3.

Researchers ran the PCR with 60 Vbeta and 13 Jbeta primers. The assay was immunoSEQ multiplex PCR, and TCRdb's table has in-frame clones only and misses some. The table lists about 99,000 clones, about 80% of them singletons. Germline V lookup: CDR1 SGHRS, CDR2 YFSETQ. The CDR3 runs to 13 residues. V was pared by 4 bases and J by 4 bases, with 4 bases of the junction left unmatched. At collection, donors were nominally healthy, but unrecorded immune exposures were probable. V usage is TRBV5-1 and J usage is TRBJ1-2, with 7 bases matching TRBD1. This TCR derives from a man in his forties or fifties in good health and CMV-seronegative. Specimen: PBMCs. The CDR3 sequence: CASSPGQSYGYTF. Here the CDR3 DNA reads TGCGCCAGCAGCCCGGGACAGTCCTATGGCTACACCTTC.